This T cell receptor beta chain was profiled in a study of blood T cell repertoires in COVID-19. Study-wide background: Sources were T cells, B-cell-depleted T cells, or PBMCs; the material itself was cDNA or gDNA.

CDR1 is SGHAT and CDR2 is FQNNGV in the germline V gene. V lost 1 base and J 6 bases, leaving 4 bases between the germline ends. The length of the CDR3 is 12 residues. The authors' processing: Reference gene primer amplification gave estimated nucleated cell counts. Sequencing used immunoSEQ multiplex PCR; TCRdb keeps in-frame clones, though not all of them. The DNA gave D and trimming, while V, J and clone size come from that table. The sample carries 200,000 to 250,000 clones, 65% to 90% recorded once. Participants, 18 to 89 years old, spanned 25 or so US areas. Two negative PCRs, clearance, or symptom resolution had been documented for recovered Cohort 3 donors.

This sequence was found in a man aged 35-49 years who had recovered from COVID-19. The chain uses TRBV11-2 and TRBJ2-1; D gene uncertain. Sequencing input: PBMCs or T cells enriched from blood (not recorded which). Written as DNA, the CDR3 is TGTGCCAGCAGCTTAGCGGTCAATGAGCAGTTCTTC. Its translation is CASSLAVNEQFF.